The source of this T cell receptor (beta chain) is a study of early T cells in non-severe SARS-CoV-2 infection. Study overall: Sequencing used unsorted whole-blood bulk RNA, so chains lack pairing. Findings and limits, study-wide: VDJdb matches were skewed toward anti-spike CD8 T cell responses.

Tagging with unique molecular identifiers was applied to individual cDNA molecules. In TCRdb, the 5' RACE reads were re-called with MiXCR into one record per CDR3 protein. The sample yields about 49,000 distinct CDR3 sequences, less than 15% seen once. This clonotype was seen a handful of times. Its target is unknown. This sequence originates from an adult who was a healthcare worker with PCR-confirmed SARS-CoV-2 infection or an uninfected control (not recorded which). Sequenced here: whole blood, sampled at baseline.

The CDR3: CASSPDSNYEQYF. The CDR3 DNA is TGTGCCAGCAGCCCCGACAGTAACTACGAGCAGTACTTC. The V and J genes are TRBV5-6 and TRBJ2-7; D might be TRBD1 (5 bases). The length of the CDR3 is 13 residues. The V end lost 4 bases, the J end lost 3 bases, and 11 bases lay between the germline ends. Germline V CDR1 and CDR2: SGHDT, YYEEEE.